The following is a T cell receptor beta chain sequence with its context. The sample belongs to a study of blood T cell repertoires in COVID-19. Study information: Researchers got acute and convalescent COVID-19 samples from the United States, Italy and Spain.

Source study methods: Using reference gene primer amplification, nucleated cell counts were estimated. The protocol was immunoSEQ multiplex PCR, while the TCRdb copy is restricted to in-frame clones and leaves out a portion. The D gene and trimming were derived from the DNA, and the V and J assignments and clone size from that table. The sample carries around 25,000 clones, 87% recorded once. The CDR3 is made up of 15 amino acids. From germline, CDR1 is LGHNA and CDR2 YNFKEQ. V was cut by 1 base and J by 2 bases, with 12 bases left in between. This receptor was obtained from a human donor with active COVID-19. The donor label of this sample is uncertain. The sequenced material came from peripheral blood. The chain links TRBV4-2 to TRBJ2-7; D might be TRBD2 (6 bases). In DNA, the CDR3 is TGTGCCAGCAGCCAAGTTGTCGGGGGTACCTACGAGCAGTACTTC. This translates into CASSQVVGGTYEQYF.